The following is a TCR beta chain sequence with its context. What it binds is not known. Researchers took RNA transcripts and amplified the TCR beta CDR3 regions from them. HTBI primers were employed in a first-round RT-PCR of the TCR CDR3. TCRdb recomputed calls from the multiplex PCR reads with MiXCR, one row per CDR3 protein. The table lists 660,000 or so distinct CDR3 sequences, 45% of them singletons. These data belong to a study of T cells in Graves' hyperthyroidism and ophthalmopathy. Study-level points and caveats: Among thyroid clonotypes expanded above 0.001, most also appeared in blood. Ophthalmopathy was model-predicted a median approximately 6.4 months pre-onset.

This CDR3 has 16 amino acids. Trimming cost V 0 bases and J 0 bases, with 9 bases left between them. Germline values: CDR1 DFQATT, CDR2 SNEGSKA (reference sequence). This TCR was sampled from an adult man with Graves' disease, either hyperthyroidism or ophthalmopathy (not recorded which). This chain links TRBV20-1 with TRBJ2-6; D is ambiguous. The sequencing input was peripheral blood or thyroid tissue (not recorded which). The CDR3 DNA reads as TGCAGTGCTAGAGAATGGACCCCCTCTGGGGCCAACGTCCTGACTTTC. Protein product: CSAREWTPSGANVLTF.